This TCR beta chain was profiled in a study of blood T cell repertoires in COVID-19. The wider study: The United States, Italy and Spain provided the acute and convalescent COVID-19 samples.

Original analysis: Nucleated cell counts were estimated from reference gene primer amplification. Repertoires were generated with immunoSEQ multiplex PCR, while TCRdb's copy carries only in-frame clones and drops some. V and J calls and clone size are as listed in that table; D and trimming were resolved from the DNA. This sample has under 200,000 clones; 84% occur once, and the top ten carry about 3.3%. The participants were between roughly 18 and 100 years old and came from roughly 25 US areas. With respect to this clone: The junction differs from germline at one of its ends, possibly a read error.

The CDR3 covers 11 residues. CDR1 SNHLY and CDR2 FYNNEI come from the germline V gene. This clonotype was obtained from a woman between 25 and 40 years old who had been exposed to COVID-19. The specimen sequenced was PBMCs or T cells enriched from blood (not recorded which). The rearrangement uses TRBV2 and TRBJ2-7; D is possibly TRBD2 (7 bases). CDR3 sequence: CASSPDSSGDF. CDR3 DNA: TGTGCCAGCAGCCCGGACAGCAGCGGGGACTTC. Complete variable domain (other parts from reference TRBV2 and TRBJ2-7): EPEVTQTPSHQVTQMGQEVILRCVPISNHLYFYWYRQILGQKVEFLVSFYNNEISEKSEIFDDQFSVERPDGSNFTLKIRSTKLEDSAMYFCASSPDSSGDFGPGTRLTVT.